Each of the 9 T cell receptor beta chains below was sequenced from the same sample in a study of shared clonotypes between healthy human individuals. Generated by immunoSEQ multiplex PCR, the TCRdb table keeps only in-frame clones and is missing some. Of some 2.1 million clones in the sample, 85% to 95% were seen once. The sample comprised naive CD4+ T cells sorted from blood. As for subset: CD45RA+ positively selected. Receptor source: a man in his late teens or twenties in good health.

This chain uses TRBV28 with TRBJ1-4, with D perhaps matching TRBD1 (6 bases). CDR3 length: 14 amino acids. Germline V lookup: CDR1 MDHEN, CDR2 SYDVKM. With 6 bases removed from V and 8 bases from J, the gap between germline ends came to 16 bases. The CDR3 DNA reads TGTGCCAGCAGCCGCGGGGGCCCTGGCGAAAAACTGTTTTTT. Encoded protein: CASSRGGPGEKLFF. The whole variable domain, filled in from reference TRBV28 and TRBJ1-4, reads DVKVTQSSRYLVKRTGEKVFLECVQDMDHENMFWYRQDPGLGLRLIYFSYDVKMKEKGDIPEGYSVSREKKERFSLILESASTNQTSMYLCASSRGGPGEKLFFGSGTQLSVL.

The chain employs TRBV15 and TRBJ2-7; D is undetermined. V was cut by 1 base and J by 3 bases, with 10 bases left in between. The CDR3 runs to 14 residues. Germline CDR1 is LNHNV and CDR2 is YYDKDF (reference sequence). CDR3 in DNA: TGTGCCACCAGCAGAGGGAGTGGGGTCTACGAGCAGTACTTC. Translating it yields CATSRGSGVYEQYF.

On this clone itself: The sample has other DNA sequences that encode this CDR3 too. The rearrangement joins TRBV9 to TRBJ2-5; D not resolved. The V gene's germline CDR1 is SGDLS and CDR2 YYNGEE. CDR3 length: 14 amino acids. V was trimmed by 0 bases and J by 1 base, leaving 7 bases between them. CDR3 nucleotide sequence: TGTGCCAGCAGCGTAGGGGCGGTCCAAGAGACCCAGTACTTC. The encoded protein is CASSVGAVQETQYF.

This rearrangement joins TRBV5-1 to TRBJ2-2, with D perhaps matching TRBD2 (5 bases). CDR3 size: 18 residues. Looked up from germline, CDR1 is SGHRS and CDR2 is YFSETQ. V shed 0 bases and J shed 1 base, with 16 bases lying between them. CDR3: CASSLEMALGVNTGELFF. The CDR3 bases are TGCGCCAGCAGCTTGGAAATGGCCCTCGGGGTGAACACCGGGGAGCTGTTTTTT.

The chain recombines TRBV6-5 with TRBJ1-6, with D possibly TRBD1 on 5 matching bases. The CDR3 spans 14 residues. With 6 bases removed from V and 5 bases from J, the gap between germline ends came to 11 bases. The V gene's germline CDR1 is MNHEY and CDR2 SVGAGI. CDR3: CASRGPPNNSPLHF. In DNA, the CDR3 is TGTGCCAGCAGGGGACCCCCTAATAATTCACCCCTCCACTTT.

This clone came up a few times. V usage is TRBV10-1 and J usage is TRBJ2-3; the D is unclear. Germline CDR1 and CDR2: WNHNN and SYGVQD (reference sequence). The length of the CDR3 is 15 residues. V dropped 6 bases and J dropped 1 base, with 14 bases sitting between them. CDR3 in amino acids: CASSEITLGTDTQYF. The CDR3, as DNA: TGCGCCAGCAGCGAAATAACCCTCGGCACAGATACGCAGTATTTT.

The rearrangement links TRBV19 to TRBJ2-3, with a weak D call TRBD2 (5 bases). Per the germline V gene, CDR1 is LNHDA and CDR2 is SQIVND (reference sequence). The CDR3 totals 16 residues. V dropped 3 bases and J dropped 3 bases, with 16 bases sitting between them. CDR3 protein: CASSIFGPPGTDTQYF. CDR3 sequence (DNA): TGTGCCAGTAGTATTTTCGGCCCACCGGGGACAGATACGCAGTATTTT.

The chain recombines TRBV15 with TRBJ1-1; a weak D match, TRBD1 (5 bases). The V end was cut by 1 base, the J end by 6 bases, with 12 bases between. Germline lookup yields CDR1 LNHNV and CDR2 YYDKDF (reference sequence). The CDR3 is 14 amino acids. CDR3 bases: TGTGCCACCAGCAGAGGGGGAGGGGTCGCTGAAGCTTTCTTT. Protein sequence: CATSRGGGVAEAFF. Full variable domain (missing parts from reference TRBV15 and TRBJ1-1): DAMVIQNPRYQVTQFGKPVTLSCSQTLNHNVMYWYQQKSSQAPKLLFHYYDKDFNNEADTPDNFQSRRPNTSFCFLDIRSPGLGDTAMYLCATSRGGGVAEAFFGQGTRLTVV.

V is TRBV4-2 and J is TRBJ2-3, with D tentatively TRBD2 (6 bases). This CDR3 is 14 amino acids long. CDR1 is LGHNA and CDR2 is YNFKEQ in the germline V gene. V was cut by 5 bases and J by 0 bases, with 9 bases left in between. The CDR3 nucleotides read TGTGCCAGCAGCGGGGGGTCTAGCACAGATACGCAGTATTTT. Its translation is CASSGGSSTDTQYF.